Listed below are T cell receptor beta chains from one sample, sequenced in a study of CD8+ T cells in alopecia areata. Clones were read by immunoSEQ multiplex PCR, and TCRdb kept only the in-frame ones, dropping some. Of 110,000 to 150,000 clones in the sample, approximately 86% are singletons; the top ten hold about 13%. This sample comprised CD8+ T cells sorted from blood, obtained at week 4, from a patient treated with tofacitinib. All receptors come from a human donor with alopecia areata. The conserved cysteine and the conserved F or W are not part of the CDR3 here.

TRBV27	TRBJ1-4	ASSVSHSGEGEKLF
TRBV2	TRBJ1-1	ASTEAQGYAEAF
TRBV18	TRBJ2-3	ANRILATDTQY
TRBV4-1	TRBJ1-1	ASSQGDMNTEAF
TRBV27	TRBJ2-7	ASSFPGAYEQY
TRBV19	TRBJ2-3	ASSIAAGRRDTQY
TRBV27	TRBJ1-1	ASSLTNRARFAEAF
TRBV13	TRBJ1-2	ASSLGLNDGYT
TRBV7-9	TRBJ2-2	ASRGRTGSTGELF
TRBV29-1	TRBJ1-2	SVWTDRYGYT
TRBV29-1	TRBJ2-1	SVEPGGAYNEQF
TRBV5-1	TRBJ2-3	ASSENEDTQY
TRBV6-4	TRBJ1-5	ASSETENQPQH
TRBV7-2	TRBJ1-1	ASSRRPTGSSTSEAF
TRBV15	TRBJ2-1	ATSMLRAIEKGEQF
TRBV5-4	TRBJ2-7	ASSSQAGARAYEQY
TRBV5-1	TRBJ2-3	ASSPGTDTQY
TRBV11-2	TRBJ1-5	ASSLEGTLGQPQH
TRBV4-1	TRBJ1-1	ASSQGDSLEAF
TRBV30	TRBJ2-2	AWSPGLDELATGELF
TRBV6-5	TRBJ2-7	ASSYSDRGGEQY
TRBV7-9	TRBJ2-7	ASRVTSSHEQY
TRBV5-1	TRBJ2-1	ASSLSGRGMGNEQF
TRBV7-2	TRBJ1-6	ASSLGTGYNSPLH
TRBV5-1	TRBJ2-5	ASSSGGDYQETQY
TRBV7-8	TRBJ2-2	ASSAEVGELF
TRBV7-8	TRBJ2-1	ASSFRLAAYNEQF
TRBV27	TRBJ2-7	ASSLGPGNYEQY
TRBV9	TRBJ2-3	ASSSPHQGEGTDTQY
TRBV11-2	TRBJ2-7	ASSYEYEQY
TRBV7-3	TRBJ2-3	ASSPTGGRAGTQY
TRBV15	TRBJ2-7	ATSSRSGRKTYEQY
TRBV5-1	TRBJ2-1	ASLAGWGDNYNEQF
TRBV27	TRBJ1-5	ASSGTDYSNQPQH
TRBV6-6	TRBJ2-7	ASSYGAEQY
TRBV5-1	TRBJ2-7	ASSSGPHYEQY
TRBV9	TRBJ2-7	ASSVGDSPISYEQY
TRBV6-5	TRBJ2-1	ASAGGSYNEQF
TRBV30	TRBJ1-1	AWSRQAEAF
TRBV4-1	TRBJ2-7	ASSQDLHQGTAYEQY
TRBV27	TRBJ2-5	ASSLMRSQETQY
TRBV6-5	TRBJ2-7	ASSYSGTGGEQY
TRBV7-9	TRBJ2-1	AERTGINNEQF
TRBV6-5	TRBJ2-2	ASIKRGGLGELF
TRBV4-1	TRBJ2-1	ASSPSGGPLEQF
TRBV2	TRBJ2-3	ASSEFMGTDTQY
TRBV7-9	TRBJ2-7	ASSLEFSEQY
TRBV7-9	TRBJ2-7	ASSPGGEQY
TRBV6-4	TRBJ2-1	ASSGEAGLDEQF
TRBV29-1	TRBJ2-7	SALMAGTGSEQY
TRBV27	TRBJ2-3	ASSSPGQGFLDTQY